This T cell receptor beta chain was identified during a study of cytomegalovirus exposure and HLA in healthy donors. Both 60 Vbeta primers and 13 Jbeta primers went into the PCR. Under the authors' procedure: An analysis that came later counted 70 million to 100 million unique TCR beta chains, around 12 million shared. Assay used: immunoSEQ multiplex PCR; TCRdb lists only in-frame clones, some missing. The DNA gave D and trimming, while V, J and clone size come from that table. Recorded for this sample: roughly 200,000 clones. The germline gives CDR1 LNHNV, CDR2 YYDKDF (reference sequence). The ends were cut back, 0 bases at V and 5 bases at J, with 16 bases in the middle. The CDR3 extends over 16 amino acids. The study, taken as a whole, reports: Presence/absence analyses supposed approximately even sequencing depth among donors.

To note about this clone: Its antigen is unidentified.

Sequenced material: PBMCs. The V call is TRBV15, the J call TRBJ2-5, with D possibly being TRBD2 (6 bases). The origin of this receptor is a man in his thirties or forties in good health and CMV-seronegative. This CDR3 reads CATSREDWRGWETQYF. In nucleotides, the CDR3 is TGTGCCACCAGCAGAGAGGATTGGCGGGGCTGGGAGACCCAGTACTTC.